The sample holds a few counts of the clone carrying this T cell receptor (beta chain). Its target is not known. The sample is drawn from a study of T cells in Graves' hyperthyroidism and ophthalmopathy. About the research overall: Peripheral blood was collected at initial diagnosis, before any treatment.

TCR beta CDR3 regions were amplified from RNA. HTBI primers were the set used in a first-round RT-PCR of the TCR CDR3. TCRdb re-analysed the multiplex PCR reads in MiXCR, keeping a single row per CDR3 protein. This sample has under 650,000 distinct CDR3 sequences, with 16% found just once. Diagnostic decisions used clinical symptoms, serum thyroxine and TRAb, thyroid ultrasound and orbital computed tomography. Germline V gene data show CDR1 as MDHEN and CDR2 as SYDVKM. Unmatched junction bases numbered 7, after V lost 3 bases and J lost 2 bases. The CDR3 covers 17 residues. Study observations and caveats: Most thyroid clonotypes expanded above 0.001 were also detected in blood.

The TCR sequence derives from a woman aged 25 to 39 with Graves' hyperthyroidism. The specimen sequenced was blood. The rearrangement joins TRBV28 to TRBJ1-6, with 7 nucleotides matching TRBD1. The chain's CDR3 is CASSFRAGTAYNSPLHF. The CDR3 DNA is TGTGCCAGCAGTTTTCGGGCCGGGACAGCCTATAATTCACCCCTCCACTTT.